Sequencing of this T cell receptor (beta chain) was carried out in a study of cytomegalovirus exposure and HLA in healthy donors. Study-wide background: An earlier analysis identified fewer than 130 million unique TCR beta sequences in some 170 million T cells. Broader study findings: The authors listed around 150 TCR beta chains as cytomegalovirus-associated. Reports indicate that TCR beta sequences accurately predicted the HLA-A and HLA-B alleles of most subjects.

This clone was detected once. Its antigen is unidentified. With 60 Vbeta and 13 Jbeta primers, the PCR was carried out. Clones were sequenced by immunoSEQ multiplex PCR, and TCRdb holds only the in-frame ones, with some missing. Here the sample spans fewer than 200,000 clones, about 76% being singletons. The CDR3 has 14 residues. V dropped 8 bases and J dropped 0 bases, with 11 bases sitting between them. Germline V gene sequence: CDR1 LNHDA, CDR2 SQIVND (reference sequence). The source material was PBMCs. The rearrangement links TRBV19 to TRBJ1-5; TRBD1 is a possible D gene (6 bases). This TCR was recovered from a young woman in good health and CMV-seropositive. CDR3 amino acids: CASYDRYSNQPQHF. As DNA, the CDR3 is TGTGCCAGTTATGACAGGTATAGCAATCAGCCCCAGCATTTT.